This TCR beta chain is drawn from a study of blood T cell repertoires in COVID-19. Study-level information: Sample material is recorded as cDNA or gDNA derived from T cells, B-cell-depleted T cells, or PBMCs.

Deletions cut 0 bases from V and 3 bases from J, with 12 bases between. Germline CDR1 is MGHRA and CDR2 is YSYEKL. This CDR3 is built from 15 residues. The age range of participants was about 18 to 89 years, with residence in about two dozen US areas. Cohort assignment relied on participant-reported clinical history. Authors' analysis steps: Using reference gene primer amplification, nucleated cell counts were estimated. The protocol was immunoSEQ multiplex PCR, while the TCRdb copy is restricted to in-frame clones and leaves out a portion. V and J calls and clone size are those listed in that table; D and trimming were worked out from the DNA. The table lists roughly 330,000 clones, 75% to 90% of them singletons.

The genes are TRBV4-1 and TRBJ2-7, with no clear D. The material sequenced was PBMCs or T cells enriched from blood (not recorded which). The clonotype was recovered from a young man who had recovered from COVID-19. CDR3 in DNA: TGCGCCAGCAGCCAAGACCCACCCCGTAGCTACGAGCAGTACTTC. Translated: CASSQDPPRSYEQYF.